One and the same sample provided the 16 T cell receptor beta chains below, sequenced in a study of blood T cell repertoires in COVID-19. Profiling relied on immunoSEQ multiplex PCR, and the TCRdb table lists in-frame clones only, not all of them. Of about 350,000 clones listed, 70% to 90% are singletons. Sequencing input: PBMCs or T cells enriched from blood (not recorded which). These receptors were obtained from a woman aged 25 to 39 who had recovered from COVID-19.

This clone occurred once. The gene calls are TRBV27 and TRBJ2-1; the D is unclear. The CDR3 totals 13 residues. Trimming left V 0 bases short and J 6 bases short, with 6 bases between. CDR1 MNHEY and CDR2 SMNVEV come from the germline V gene (reference sequence). CDR3 in DNA: TGTGCCAGCAGTTTATCTACAACCAATGAGCAGTTCTTC. Protein sequence: CASSLSTTNEQFF.

This chain links TRBV10-3 with TRBJ2-5, with 9 bases lining up with TRBD2. CDR1 is ENHRY, CDR2 SYGVKD, per germline. Germline trimming cut 0 bases from V and 7 bases from J; bases unmatched to any gene: 12. This CDR3 spans 17 amino acids. This chain's CDR3 is CAISESRPSGAEGTQYF. The DNA of the CDR3 is TGTGCCATCAGTGAGTCGAGACCTAGCGGGGCTGAGGGGACCCAGTACTTC.

The chain recombines TRBV4-2 with TRBJ2-4, with TRBD2 matching 9 bases. The CDR3 runs to 16 residues. Trimming removed 0 bases from V and 8 bases from J; junction bases left unmatched: 8. CDR1 is LGHNA and CDR2 is YNFKEQ in the germline V gene. CDR3 region: CASSQEEGGGADIQYF. The CDR3 DNA reads as TGTGCCAGCAGCCAAGAAGAGGGCGGGGGGGCAGACATTCAGTACTTC.

V and J are TRBV7-9 and TRBJ1-5, with 7 positions matching TRBD1. CDR3 length: 14 residues. Looked up from germline, CDR1 is SEHNR and CDR2 is FQNEAQ (reference sequence). V was clipped by 5 bases and J by 6 bases; unmatched bases: 7. The CDR3 coding sequence is TGTGCCAGCAGCGGGGACAGCGTCGGTCAGCCCCAGCATTTT. This encodes CASSGDSVGQPQHF.

The chain employs TRBV4-1 and TRBJ2-5, with 9 nucleotides matching TRBD2. Unmatched junction bases numbered 4, after V lost 3 bases and J lost 2 bases. CDR1 is MGHRA, CDR2 YSYEKL, per germline. This CDR3 has 15 amino acids. The DNA of the CDR3 is TGCGCCAGCAGCCACCCTAGCGGGGCTCAAGAGACCCAGTACTTC. It is translated as CASSHPSGAQETQYF.

The chain links TRBV11-2 to TRBJ2-1, with 8 bases fitting TRBD2. V gave up 2 bases and J gave up 5 bases; unmatched junction bases: 8. Germline V gene sequence: CDR1 SGHAT, CDR2 FQNNGV. The CDR3 length is 16 residues. CDR3 region: CASSLKGLAGDNEQFF. DNA for the CDR3: TGTGCCAGCAGCTTAAAAGGGCTAGCGGGCGACAATGAGCAGTTCTTC.

The chain combines TRBV15 with TRBJ2-7; a possible D gene is TRBD1 (5 bases). Deletions cut 0 bases from V and 6 bases from J, with 12 bases between. Germline V gene lookup returns CDR1 LNHNV and CDR2 YYDKDF (reference sequence). The CDR3 runs 14 residues. CDR3 coding DNA: TGTGCCACCAGCAGAGACCCCCAGGGCCGCGAGCAGTACTTC. It yields the protein CATSRDPQGREQYF.

The rearrangement uses TRBV6-4 and TRBJ1-1, with 8 bases aligning to TRBD1. V shed 3 bases, J shed 0 bases, and the junction held 3 bases outside the gene matches. This CDR3 is built from 15 residues. Germline assignment: CDR1 MRHNA and CDR2 SNTAGT. CDR3 DNA sequence: TGTGCCAGCAGTGAGACAGGGGCCTTGAACACTGAAGCTTTCTTT. Encoded protein: CASSETGALNTEAFF.

The chain employs TRBV19 and TRBJ1-5; D not resolved. CDR3 length: 13 amino acids. The germline V gene has CDR1 LNHDA and CDR2 SQIVND (reference sequence). The V end lost 8 bases, the J end lost 5 bases, and 13 bases lay between the germline ends. CDR3 region: CASSEARYQPQHF. The CDR3 coding sequence is TGTGCCAGTTCCGAGGCCAGATATCAGCCCCAGCATTTT.

This clone was observed once. This chain joins TRBV9 and TRBJ2-1, with a possible D match to TRBD2 (6 bases). From germline, CDR1 is SGDLS and CDR2 YYNGEE. CDR3 length equals 18 residues. V lost 0 bases and J lost 7, with 23 bases in between. The CDR3 DNA reads as TGTGCCAGCAGCGTAGAGGATCGAGCGGGCCCGGCGGGTAATGAGCAGTTCTTC. Translation gives CASSVEDRAGPAGNEQFF. The complete variable domain, with remaining parts taken from reference TRBV9 and TRBJ2-1, reads DSGVTQTPKHLITATGQRVTLRCSPRSGDLSVYWYQQSLDQGLQFLIQYYNGEERAKGNILERFSAQQFPDLHSELNLSSLELGDSALYFCASSVEDRAGPAGNEQFFGPGTRLTVL.

The count of this clone is one. V is TRBV5-1 and J is TRBJ1-1, with D maybe TRBD1 (6 bases). The length of the CDR3 is 15 residues. Germline lookup yields CDR1 SGHRS and CDR2 YFSETQ. Trimming took 0 bases from V and 5 from J, leaving 14 bases between them. Here the CDR3 reads CASSLGQGRYTEAFF. DNA for the CDR3: TGCGCCAGCAGCTTGGGGCAGGGGCGATATACTGAAGCTTTCTTT.

CDR3 sequence: CASGSVDRDDTGELFF. CDR3 nucleotide sequence: TGTGCTAGTGGTTCCGTTGACAGGGACGACACCGGGGAGCTGTTTTTT. This chain joins TRBV12-5 and TRBJ2-2, with 7 bases matching TRBD1. The germline V gene has CDR1 LGHNT and CDR2 FRNRAP. Germline trimming cut 4 bases from V and 3 bases from J; bases unmatched to any gene: 8. This CDR3 region has 16 residues.

The chain combines TRBV5-4 with TRBJ2-3; 8 bases line up with TRBD1. Germline V lookup: CDR1 SGHNT, CDR2 YYREEE (reference sequence). The CDR3 runs 15 residues. The trim removed 4 bases at V and 3 bases at J, leaving 7 bases unmatched. CDR3 region: CASSTDRDITDTQYF. In DNA, the CDR3 is TGTGCCAGCAGCACGGACAGGGATATTACAGATACGCAGTATTTT.

V and J are TRBV6-1 and TRBJ1-5, with 8 nucleotides matching TRBD1. Germline V gene data show CDR1 as MNHNS and CDR2 as SASEGT. The J segment lost 5 bases and the V segment lost 1 base, leaving 10 bases of the junction unmatched. This CDR3 has 17 residues. CDR3 amino acids: CASSEEVTGGMDQPQHF. CDR3 coding DNA: TGTGCCAGCAGTGAAGAAGTAACAGGGGGGATGGATCAGCCCCAGCATTTT.

V usage is TRBV2 and J usage is TRBJ2-7; TRBD1 is a possible D gene (5 bases). Per the germline V gene, CDR1 is SNHLY and CDR2 is FYNNEI. The CDR3 length is 11 residues. Trimming stripped 6 bases from V and 6 bases from J, with 9 bases between. The CDR3 sequence is CASSRVREQYF. In nucleotides, the CDR3 is TGTGCCAGCAGCAGGGTACGCGAGCAGTACTTC. Supplemented by reference TRBV2 and TRBJ2-7, the full variable domain reads EPEVTQTPSHQVTQMGQEVILRCVPISNHLYFYWYRQILGQKVEFLVSFYNNEISEKSEIFDDQFSVERPDGSNFTLKIRSTKLEDSAMYFCASSRVREQYFGPGTRLTVT.

The gene calls are TRBV27 and TRBJ1-2; weak D call: TRBD1 (6 bases). Trimming pared 6 bases from V and 4 bases from J, leaving 12 bases between. This CDR3 region has 13 residues. Germline V gives CDR1 MNHEY, CDR2 SMNVEV (reference sequence). CDR3 loop: CASRPGVFYGYTF. CDR3 in DNA: TGTGCCAGCAGGCCAGGGGTTTTCTATGGCTACACCTTC.